Reported below is one T cell receptor beta chain. There is no known antigen for this receptor. The junction shows a germline mismatch at one end, possibly a read error. This sample was taken from a study of tumor and adjacent non-tumor tissue in lung cancer (dated by TCRdb to 2016 to 2019). Describing the broader study: Of the cohort, over 9 patients had adenocarcinoma, 2 had squamous cell carcinoma and 1 had small cell lung cancer. Among the roughly 15 patients, ages ranged from roughly 30 to 76 years, approximately ten were men and 5 were women, and disease was TNM stage I to III. TCRbeta CDR3 sequencing was performed on 25 to 30 paired specimens, with one tumor sample and one normal lung sample collected per patient. A total of some 130 million productive TCRbeta reads were generated by sequencing, corresponding to an average of approximately 4.3 million reads per sample. Using bulk TCRbeta repertoires from under 18 lung cancer patients, the study set lung tumor tissue side by side with matched distant non-tumor lung tissue.

RNA was isolated from bulk unsorted tissue, and RNA quality was assessed with a NanoDrop ND-1000 and an Agilent 2100. Newly diagnosed lung cancer patients without prior chemotherapy who had been admitted for thoracic surgery in China between August and November 2014 were enrolled as donors. Patients who had received previous radiotherapy or chemotherapy, or who had another concurrent cancer, were excluded from the study. Pieces of surgical tissue measuring about 1-2 cm3 were kept in RNAlater solution and stored at -80 degrees C until use. Study-wide findings and limitations: The methods do not name the sequencing platform or mention unique molecular identifiers. With only about 16 patients in the cohort, the authors noted that larger samples and more detailed clinical data are needed. Significantly higher TCR diversity (inverse Simpson) was observed in tumor tissue than in normal lung tissue (around 450 vs 150, P = 0.0075, Mann-Whitney U test). Because peripheral blood was not sequenced, blood TCRbeta repertoires in the lung cancer patients of the study were not examined. The top 100 clones accounted for a significantly larger cumulative portion of the repertoire in normal lung than in tumor tissue. Significantly higher TCR diversity was found in younger patients, and higher tumor TCR diversity was associated with shorter overall and disease-free survival.

From a lookup of the germline V gene, CDR1 and CDR2 are SQVTM and ANQGSEA. The CDR3 measures 14 amino acids from cysteine to phenylalanine. Left in the record is the CDR3 DNA by itself, 42 bases read in frame from the first base. Library preparation used multiplex PCR. Instrument on record: Illumina HiSeq 2500. TCRbeta libraries were constructed through three rounds of nested PCR with primers (Table S4) according to protocols modified from ARM-PCR. PCR products of 200-500 bp were gel-excised and purified with the QIAquick gel extraction kit before sequencing. Under the source paper's analysis protocol: Trimmomatic was used to clean the reads, FLASH merged the cleaned reads into complete CDR3 sequences, and MiTCR assigned the sequences to V(D)J germline segments. Clonal diversity was calculated as the inverse Simpson's index using VDJtools. In-frame sequences without a premature stop codon were defined as productive reads. In TCRdb, the public reads were trimmed at Q25 with fastp and aligned with MiXCR, with productive beta chains retained. Each entry merges the rows of one CDR3 protein and shows their most common DNA and genes. TCRdb, not the authors, supplied the V and J calls. The sample includes 60,000 to 85,000 distinct CDR3 sequences, with around 73% observed a single time. 28% of the sample is held by the ten biggest clonotypes.

This sequence was found in a man aged 55 to 70 with non-small cell lung cancer. The receptor chain draws on TRBV29-1 and TRBJ2-7; no D gene is confidently identified. The source material was lung tumor tissue. The sequenced DNA: TGCAGCGTTGAATGGATCGACCATCCCTACGAGAAGTACTTC. Its coded protein is CSVEWIDHPYEKYF.